This T cell receptor beta chain was recovered during a study of cytomegalovirus exposure and HLA in healthy donors. Germline assignment: CDR1 LNHDA and CDR2 SQIVND (reference sequence). The CDR3 has 14 residues. The ends were cut back, 4 bases at V and 5 bases at J, with 11 bases in the middle. It was with 60 Vbeta and 13 Jbeta primers that the PCR ran. Data came from immunoSEQ multiplex PCR; TCRdb stores just in-frame clones and leaves some out. The sample table includes over 40,000 clones. The sequencing sample was made of PBMCs. The source of this sequence is a woman in her thirties or forties in good health and CMV-seronegative. V and J are TRBV19 and TRBJ2-2; no clear D. The CDR3: CASSTPEETGELFF. In DNA form, the CDR3 reads TGTGCCAGTAGTACCCCTGAAGAGACCGGGGAGCTGTTTTTT.